This T cell receptor beta chain was sequenced during a study of cytomegalovirus exposure and HLA in healthy donors. Per germline, CDR1 MDHEN and CDR2 SYDVKM. V lost 5 bases and J lost 4; bases outside the gene matches: 14. CDR3 size: 17 residues. The PCR had 60 Vbeta and 13 Jbeta primers. Produced via immunoSEQ multiplex PCR; TCRdb's table is partial and in-frame only. Altogether some 200,000 clones are present, about 80% being singletons, with the ten largest covering approximately 2.4%. This receptor was identified in a woman between 50 and 59 years old in good health and CMV-seronegative. Sequences were obtained from PBMCs. This chain connects TRBV28 to TRBJ1-1; the match to TRBD1 covers 9 bases. The CDR3 spells CASSQTKNRGLGTEAFF. The CDR3 DNA follows: TGTGCCAGCAGTCAGACGAAAAACAGGGGGCTAGGCACTGAAGCTTTCTTT.